The T cell receptor beta chain under discussion was sequenced for a study of T-cell reconstitution after alpha-beta-depleted transplantation in children. During its preparation, the TCRbeta library received unique molecular identifiers. TCRdb redid the calling of the PCR reads with MiXCR, one entry per CDR3 protein. The sample yields around 200,000 distinct CDR3 sequences, approximately 10% seen once. Study outcomes and limitations: The study reportedly traced alpha-beta T cells about two months after transplant to several hundred expanded graft clones. Some patients showed high day-60 TCRbeta diversity, which derived from surviving recipient T cells and thymic progenitors. It was newly produced T cells that mostly accounted for T-cell counts and diversity one year after transplant.

This clonotype was seen ten or more times. Its antigen remains unknown. This CDR3 is built from 16 residues. In germline, CDR1 is SGHAT, CDR2 FQNNGV. Deletions cut 5 bases from V and 2 bases from J, with 15 bases between. The genes are TRBV11-2 and TRBJ2-2; D is unresolved. The sample consisted of PBMCs, taken before TCRalphabeta/CD19-depleted stem cell transplant. The clonotype comes from a child in the first two years of life with acute myeloid leukemia, due to receive a stem cell transplant. CDR3 nucleotides: TGTGCCAGCAGCCGAGGCTCCGCTACAAACACCGGGGAGCTGTTTTTT. Translation: CASSRGSATNTGELFF.